The next 27 T cell receptor beta chains were all read from a single sample in a study of T cell repertoires in cytomegalovirus infection. Using its own MiXCR run on the reads, TCRdb lists one record per CDR3 protein. The sample lists about 260,000 distinct CDR3 sequences, approximately 15% occurring once. The material sequenced was PBMCs. Source of these receptors: a human donor in good health (CMV status not recorded). Some clones in this sample may be carry-over from other donors' samples.

At least ten counts were recorded for this clonotype. The V and J genes are TRBV7-2 and TRBJ2-7; 7 bases agree with TRBD1. The V and J ends lost 5 bases and 5 bases, in that order; junction bases with no gene match: 9. Germline CDR1 is SGHTA and CDR2 is FQGNSA. The CDR3 covers 14 residues. Here the CDR3 reads CASSLITGAHEQYF. The CDR3 region has the DNA TGTGCCAGCAGCCTAATCACAGGGGCCCACGAGCAGTACTTC.

V gene TRBV19 combines with J gene TRBJ1-5; tentatively, D is TRBD1 (6 bases). Germline V gene lookup returns CDR1 LNHDA and CDR2 SQIVND (reference sequence). The CDR3 covers 13 residues. V gave up 10 bases and J gave up 6 bases, with 16 bases separating them. The DNA of the CDR3 is TGTGCCACCCGGGAAGGGGGAACTCAGCCCCAGCATTTT. Residues: CATREGGTQPQHF.

This clonotype was recorded a few times. The V call is TRBV20-1, the J call TRBJ2-1; 11 positions match TRBD2. Germline V gene sequence: CDR1 DFQATT, CDR2 SNEGSKA (reference sequence). The V and J ends lost 1 base and 1 base, in that order; junction bases with no gene match: 6. This CDR3 has 17 amino acids. The CDR3 sequence is CSARGRTSGFSYNEQFF. CDR3 in DNA: TGCAGTGCTAGAGGGCGGACTAGCGGGTTTTCCTACAATGAGCAGTTCTTC.

This clonotype was seen ten or more times. V gene TRBV20-1 combines with J gene TRBJ1-5; 9 positions agree with TRBD1. CDR3 length: 15 amino acids. V gave up 0 bases and J gave up 2 bases; unmatched junction bases: 2. Germline CDR1 and CDR2: DFQATT and SNEGSKA (reference sequence). In nucleotides, the CDR3 is TGCAGTGCTAGAGATCGACAGGGGGGCAATCAGCCCCAGCATTTT. Protein sequence: CSARDRQGGNQPQHF.

This clonotype was seen once. The V call is TRBV5-6, the J call TRBJ1-5; D is unresolved. The CDR3 runs to 14 residues. Germline loops: CDR1 SGHDT, CDR2 YYEEEE. V was shortened by 5 bases and J by 1 base, with 10 bases between the two germline ends. Here the CDR3 DNA reads TGTGCCAGCAGTGGACCACAGAGCAATCAGCCCCAGCATTTT. Amino acid sequence: CASSGPQSNQPQHF.

The chain has TRBV5-1 and TRBJ2-3; the D call may be TRBD1 or TRBD2 (5 bases each). V shed 0 bases and J shed 6 bases, with 11 bases lying between them. CDR1 and CDR2 from the germline V gene are SGHRS and YFSETQ. The CDR3 has 14 residues. In DNA, the CDR3 is TGCGCCAGCAGCTTGGCCGGGGCCCGGGATACGCAGTATTTT. Amino acids: CASSLAGARDTQYF. Drawing the rest from reference TRBV5-1 and TRBJ2-3, the complete variable domain is KAGVTQTPRYLIKTRGQQVTLSCSPISGHRSVSWYQQTPGQGLQFLFEYFSETQRNKGNFPGRFSGRQFSNSRSEMNVSTLELGDSALYLCASSLAGARDTQYFGPGTRLTVL.

The chain recombines TRBV4-3 with TRBJ2-1, with D tentatively TRBD1 (5 bases). Between the trimmed V and J ends, which lost 0 bases and 1 base, there was a span of 13 bases. This CDR3 is built from 17 residues. Germline CDR1 and CDR2: LGHNA and YSLEER. CDR3 region: CASSQDLSAGSYNEQFF. The CDR3 DNA sequence: TGCGCCAGCAGCCAAGATTTGTCGGCAGGGTCCTACAATGAGCAGTTCTTC.

This clonotype was counted many times. This rearrangement joins TRBV12-3 or TRBV12-4 to TRBJ2-5; 7 nucleotides agree with TRBD1. The trim removed 3 bases at V and 1 base at J, leaving 8 bases unmatched. The CDR3 is 16 residues long. CDR3 sequence: CASSLMGQSVQETQYF. CDR3 DNA sequence: TGTGCCAGCAGTTTGATGGGACAGAGTGTCCAAGAGACCCAGTACTTC.

This clonotype was found many times. The V and J genes are TRBV20-1 and TRBJ1-1, with 7 positions matching TRBD1. The germline CDR1 and CDR2 sequences are DFQATT and SNEGSKA (reference sequence). The CDR3 length is 13 residues. V was pared by 4 bases and J by 4 bases, with 6 bases of the junction left unmatched. The CDR3 region is CSATRAGGTEAFF. The CDR3 coding sequence is TGCAGTGCTACCCGGGCAGGGGGCACTGAAGCTTTCTTT.

This clonotype was picked up many times. The gene calls are TRBV12-3 or TRBV12-4 and TRBJ1-6; no clear D gene. The CDR3 is 12 residues long. With 4 bases removed from V and 9 bases from J, the gap between germline ends came to 7 bases. The CDR3 region is CASSSAASPLHF. CDR3 nucleotide sequence: TGTGCCAGCAGTTCTGCGGCTTCACCCCTCCACTTT.

This clonotype was recorded many times. V and J are TRBV7-8 and TRBJ2-5; 12 bases match TRBD2. Germline trimming cut 2 bases from V and 4 bases from J; bases unmatched to any gene: 8. The CDR3 sequence is 17 residues long. From germline, CDR1 is SGHVS and CDR2 FQNEAQ. CDR3 protein: CASSLYPGTSGPETQYF. The CDR3 region has the DNA TGTGCCAGCAGCTTATACCCCGGGACTAGCGGGCCAGAGACCCAGTACTTC.

This clonotype has only a few counts. The V and J genes are TRBV12-3 or TRBV12-4 and TRBJ2-1; D is unclear. Trimming removed 6 bases at V and 0 bases at J, with 6 bases between. This CDR3 spans 13 amino acids. The CDR3 nucleotides are TGTGCCAGCAGGACGAGCTCCTACAATGAGCAGTTCTTC. Amino acid sequence: CASRTSSYNEQFF.

The chain recombines TRBV9 with TRBJ2-7, with TRBD2 matching 12 bases. Trimming took 2 bases from V and 6 from J; bases not matched to a gene: 6. The CDR3 is 15 residues long. Germline lookup yields CDR1 SGDLS and CDR2 YYNGEE. The CDR3 DNA is TGTGCCAGCAGCGTGACTAGCGGGAGTTTAGGCGAGCAGTACTTC. The encoded protein is CASSVTSGSLGEQYF. The full variable domain, with the rest looked up from reference TRBV9 and TRBJ2-7, is DSGVTQTPKHLITATGQRVTLRCSPRSGDLSVYWYQQSLDQGLQFLIQYYNGEERAKGNILERFSAQQFPDLHSELNLSSLELGDSALYFCASSVTSGSLGEQYFGPGTRLTVT.

This clonotype was detected ten times or more. The chain combines TRBV6-6 with TRBJ1-1, with D uncertain. The CDR3 runs 14 residues. The germline V and J ends were trimmed by 0 bases and 6 bases, with 11 bases remaining between them. Germline CDR1 reads MNHNY; CDR2 reads SVGAGI (reference sequence). DNA for the CDR3: TGTGCCAGCAGTTACTCCTTGGACCTCCCTGAAGCTTTCTTT. This sequence encodes CASSYSLDLPEAFF.

Turning to this clonotype: Possible read error: a much larger clone is one base away. The chain is built from TRBV7-2 and TRBJ1-5, with D uncertain. The CDR3 has 15 amino acids. Trimming removed 6 bases from V and 4 bases from J, with 16 bases in between. Germline loops: CDR1 SGHTA, CDR2 FQGNSA. Here the CDR3 DNA reads TGTGCCAGCAGACTAAAGGGAGTGAGTAATCAGCCCCAGCATTTT. Encoded protein: CASRLKGVSNQPQHF.

This clonotype showed up many times. The chain is built from TRBV24-1 and TRBJ2-1, with D uncertain. CDR1 is KGHDR and CDR2 is SFDVKD in the germline V gene. The CDR3 spans 12 residues. V lost 0 bases and J 9 bases, leaving 5 bases between the germline ends. Here the CDR3 reads CATSDLVREQFF. The CDR3 DNA is TGTGCCACCAGTGATTTGGTGCGTGAGCAGTTCTTC.

The table lists this clonotype with many counts. The chain combines TRBV5-4 with TRBJ2-3, with D possibly being TRBD1 or TRBD2 (5 bases each). Germline CDR1 and CDR2: SGHNT and YYREEE (reference sequence). This CDR3 has 13 residues. V lost 0 bases and J lost 10, with 12 bases in between. The DNA for the CDR3 is TGTGCCAGCAGCTTGGTTTATGGGGGAGCGCAGTATTTT. This sequence encodes CASSLVYGGAQYF.

This clonotype was detected ten times or more. This chain uses TRBV7-3 with TRBJ2-2, with 11 bases identical to TRBD2. CDR3 length: 17 amino acids. CDR1 is SGHTA and CDR2 is FQGTGA in the germline V gene. The V and J ends lost 4 bases and 3 bases, in that order; junction bases with no gene match: 7. CDR3 amino acids: CASSSTSGRMDTGELFF. CDR3 DNA sequence: TGTGCCAGCAGCTCCACTAGCGGGAGAATGGACACCGGGGAGCTGTTTTTT.

This rearrangement joins TRBV20-1 to TRBJ1-5, with TRBD1 matching 9 bases. The ends lost 1 base at V and 7 bases at J; junction bases unmatched: 8. The CDR3 length is 15 residues. CDR1 is DFQATT and CDR2 is SNEGSKA in the germline V gene (reference sequence). The CDR3 DNA is TGCAGTGCTAGAGTAGGGGACAGGGAGGAACAGCCCCAGCATTTT. Translating it yields CSARVGDREEQPQHF.

The genes are TRBV4-2 and TRBJ2-5; 14 bases align to TRBD2. J gave up 3 bases and V 0 bases, and 3 bases lay outside the gene matches. Germline CDR1 is LGHNA and CDR2 is YNFKEQ. This CDR3 is built from 17 residues. For the CDR3, the DNA is TGTGCCAGCAGCCAAGATCAGGGACTAGCGGGAGAAGAGACCCAGTACTTC. It codes for CASSQDQGLAGEETQYF.

The rearrangement joins TRBV20-1 to TRBJ2-2; TRBD2 aligns across 11 bases. Germline V gene sequence: CDR1 DFQATT, CDR2 SNEGSKA (reference sequence). CDR3 length: 14 residues. J was trimmed by 5 bases and V by 3 bases; bases with no gene match: 2. This chain's CDR3 is CSASRTSGTGELFF. CDR3 DNA: TGCAGTGCTAGCCGGACTAGCGGGACCGGGGAGCTGTTTTTT.

The J gene is TRBJ2-7, the V gene TRBV2; D gene ambiguous. V dropped 1 base and J dropped 2 bases, with 9 bases sitting between them. CDR1 and CDR2 (germline): SNHLY, FYNNEI. The CDR3 extends over 14 amino acids. The chain's CDR3 is CASSEGTATYEQYF. The DNA for the CDR3 is TGTGCCAGCAGTGAAGGGACGGCAACCTACGAGCAGTACTTC.

This clonotype was seen at least ten times. The chain couples TRBV7-2 to TRBJ2-7; D unresolved. Trimming shortened V by 6 bases and J by 4 bases, and 19 bases separated the two germline ends. The CDR3 length is 15 residues. Germline-derived CDR1 and CDR2 are SGHTA and FQGNSA. CDR3 coding DNA: TGTGCCAGCAGACAAGGACCCACACCCCCATACGAGCAGTACTTC. Protein sequence: CASRQGPTPPYEQYF.

V gene TRBV27 combines with J gene TRBJ2-7; D is ambiguous. This CDR3 is 9 amino acids long. CDR1 is MNHEY and CDR2 is SMNVEV in the germline V gene (reference sequence). Trimming pared 7 bases from V and 6 bases from J, leaving 4 bases between. CDR3 sequence: CASNPEQYF. CDR3 coding DNA: TGTGCCAGCAACCCCGAGCAGTACTTC.

This clonotype has ten or more counts. The genes are TRBV7-9 and TRBJ2-5; D possibly matches TRBD1 or TRBD2 (5 bases each). This CDR3 is built from 14 residues. Germline V gene sequence: CDR1 SEHNR, CDR2 FQNEAQ (reference sequence). Trimming stripped 4 bases from V and 3 bases from J, with 12 bases between. The CDR3 nucleotides read TGTGCCAGCAGCTCCCCCTTGGGGGAAGAGACCCAGTACTTC. Translating it yields CASSSPLGEETQYF.

This clonotype has a count of ten or more. This sequence joins TRBV7-2 and TRBJ2-6; TRBD1 might be the D (6 bases). The CDR3 is 17 residues long. Per the germline V gene, CDR1 is SGHTA and CDR2 is FQGNSA. The V end lost 4 bases, the J end lost 0 bases, and 13 bases lay between the germline ends. CDR3 in DNA: TGTGCCAGCAGCTCGGGACAAGCCTACTCTGGGGCCAACGTCCTGACTTTC. This gives the protein CASSSGQAYSGANVLTF.

Ten or more counts support this clonotype. This chain uses TRBV29-1 with TRBJ2-3, with TRBD2 as a possible D gene (6 bases). This CDR3 has 14 amino acids. The V gene's germline CDR1 is SQVTM and CDR2 ANQGSEA. DNA for the CDR3: TGCAGTGCCGCCTTAGCGGTAGTCACAGATACGCAGTATTTT. Translating it yields CSAALAVVTDTQYF.